This entry describes one T cell receptor (beta chain). The target antigen is unknown. V gave up 5 bases and J gave up 0 bases; unmatched junction bases: 11. The length of the CDR3 is 18 residues. The germline CDR1 and CDR2 sequences are LNHDA and SQIVND (reference sequence). The entry originates in a study of T cells in Graves' hyperthyroidism and ophthalmopathy. Study observations and caveats: Prediction of ophthalmopathy progression came a median 6.5 months pre-onset. A model of 13 V-J features distinguished ophthalmopathy from stable hyperthyroidism.

RNA transcripts provided the source from which TCR beta CDR3 regions were amplified. HTBI primers were employed in a first-round RT-PCR of the TCR CDR3. Using its own MiXCR run on the multiplex PCR reads, TCRdb lists one record per CDR3 protein. Among some 620,000 distinct CDR3 sequences listed, roughly 17% were seen once. J is TRBJ1-5 and V is TRBV19, with 9 bases fitting TRBD1. Sequencing used blood. The receptor comes from a woman aged 30 to 39 with Graves' hyperthyroidism. The CDR3 region is CASSFGQGTHYSNQPQHF. The CDR3, as DNA: TGTGCCAGTAGTTTCGGACAGGGGACCCATTATAGCAATCAGCCCCAGCATTTT.